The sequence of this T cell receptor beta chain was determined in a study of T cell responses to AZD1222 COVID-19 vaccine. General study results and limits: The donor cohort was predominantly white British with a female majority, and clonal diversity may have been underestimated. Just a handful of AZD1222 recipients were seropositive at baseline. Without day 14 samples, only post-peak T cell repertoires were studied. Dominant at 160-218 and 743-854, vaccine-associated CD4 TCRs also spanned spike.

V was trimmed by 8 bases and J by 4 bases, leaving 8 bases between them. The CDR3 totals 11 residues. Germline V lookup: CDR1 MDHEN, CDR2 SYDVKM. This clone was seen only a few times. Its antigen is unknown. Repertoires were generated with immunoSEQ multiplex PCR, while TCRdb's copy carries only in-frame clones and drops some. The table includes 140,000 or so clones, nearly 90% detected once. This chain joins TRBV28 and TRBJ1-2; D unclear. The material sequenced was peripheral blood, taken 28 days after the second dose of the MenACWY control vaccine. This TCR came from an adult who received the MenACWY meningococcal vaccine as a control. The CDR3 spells CASLTFYGYTF. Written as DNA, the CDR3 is TGTGCCAGCCTAACTTTCTATGGCTACACCTTC.